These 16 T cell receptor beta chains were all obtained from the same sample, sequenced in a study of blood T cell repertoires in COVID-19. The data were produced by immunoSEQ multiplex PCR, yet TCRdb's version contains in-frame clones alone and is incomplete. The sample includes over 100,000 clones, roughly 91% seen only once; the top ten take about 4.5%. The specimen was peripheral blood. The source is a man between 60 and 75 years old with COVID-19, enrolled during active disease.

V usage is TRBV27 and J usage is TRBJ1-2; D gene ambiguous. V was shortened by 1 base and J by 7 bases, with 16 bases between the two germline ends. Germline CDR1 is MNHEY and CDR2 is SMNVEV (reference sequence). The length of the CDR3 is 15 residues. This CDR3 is CASSLYPQMGRGYTF. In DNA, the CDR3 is TGTGCCAGCAGTTTATACCCGCAGATGGGCCGTGGCTACACCTTC.

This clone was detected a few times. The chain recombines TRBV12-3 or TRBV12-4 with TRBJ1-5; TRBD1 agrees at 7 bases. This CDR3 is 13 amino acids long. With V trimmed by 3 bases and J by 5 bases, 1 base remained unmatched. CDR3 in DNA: TGTGCCAGCAGTTTTGGGACAGATCAGCCCCAGCATTTT. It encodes CASSFGTDQPQHF.

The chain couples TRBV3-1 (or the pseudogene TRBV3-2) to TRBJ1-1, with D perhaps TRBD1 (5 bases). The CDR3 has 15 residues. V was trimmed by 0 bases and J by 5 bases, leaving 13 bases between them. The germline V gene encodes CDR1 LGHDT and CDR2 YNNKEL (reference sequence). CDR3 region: CASSQDPQGWTEAFF. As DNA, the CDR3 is TGTGCCAGCAGCCAAGATCCCCAGGGTTGGACTGAAGCTTTCTTT.

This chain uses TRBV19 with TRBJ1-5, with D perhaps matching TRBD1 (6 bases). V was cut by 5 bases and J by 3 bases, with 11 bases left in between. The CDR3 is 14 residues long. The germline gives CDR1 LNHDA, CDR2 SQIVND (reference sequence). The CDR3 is CASSPGQFNQPQHF. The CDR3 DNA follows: TGTGCCAGTAGTCCCGGACAGTTCAATCAGCCCCAGCATTTT. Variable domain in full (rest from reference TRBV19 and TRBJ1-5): DGGITQSPKYLFRKEGQNVTLSCEQNLNHDAMYWYRQDPGQGLRLIYYSQIVNDFQKGDIAEGYSVSREKKESFPLTVTSAQKNPTAFYLCASSPGQFNQPQHFGDGTRLSIL.

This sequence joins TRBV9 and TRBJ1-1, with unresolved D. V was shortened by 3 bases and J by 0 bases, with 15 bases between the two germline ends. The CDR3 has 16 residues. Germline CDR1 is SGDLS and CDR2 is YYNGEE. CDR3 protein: CASSAPREGLNTEAFF. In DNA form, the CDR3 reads TGTGCCAGCAGCGCCCCTAGGGAGGGATTGAACACTGAAGCTTTCTTT.

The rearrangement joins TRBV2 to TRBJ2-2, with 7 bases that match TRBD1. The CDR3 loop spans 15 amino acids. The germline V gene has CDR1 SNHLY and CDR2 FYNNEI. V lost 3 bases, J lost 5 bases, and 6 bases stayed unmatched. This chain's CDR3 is CASSEGQTTTGELFF. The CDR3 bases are TGTGCCAGCAGTGAGGGACAGACCACTACCGGGGAGCTGTTTTTT.

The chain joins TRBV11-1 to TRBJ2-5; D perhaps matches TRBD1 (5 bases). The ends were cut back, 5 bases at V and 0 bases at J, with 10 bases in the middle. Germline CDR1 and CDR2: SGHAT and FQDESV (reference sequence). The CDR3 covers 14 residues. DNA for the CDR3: TGTGCCAGCAGCCCCAGGGTGTACCAAGAGACCCAGTACTTC. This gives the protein CASSPRVYQETQYF.

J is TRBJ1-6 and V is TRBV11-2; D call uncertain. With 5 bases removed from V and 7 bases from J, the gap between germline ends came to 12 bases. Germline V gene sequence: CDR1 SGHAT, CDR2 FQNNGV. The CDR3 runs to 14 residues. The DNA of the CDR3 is TGTGCCAGCAGCAAGACACTGCCAAATTCACCCCTCCACTTT. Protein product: CASSKTLPNSPLHF.

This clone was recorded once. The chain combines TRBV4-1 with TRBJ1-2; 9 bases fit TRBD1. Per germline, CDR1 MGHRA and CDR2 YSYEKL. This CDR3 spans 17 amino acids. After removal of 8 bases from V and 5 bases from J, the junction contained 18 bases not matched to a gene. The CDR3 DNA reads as TGCGCCAGCGGGCCAACAGGGGGCCCAACCACGGGGTATGGCTACACCTTC. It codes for CASGPTGGPTTGYGYTF.

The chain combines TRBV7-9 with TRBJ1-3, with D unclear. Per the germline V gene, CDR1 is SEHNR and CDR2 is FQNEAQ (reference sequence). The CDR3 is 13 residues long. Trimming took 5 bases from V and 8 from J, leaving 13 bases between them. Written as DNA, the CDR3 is TGTGCCAGCAGCCCTTCCGAGGTCGACACCATATATTTT. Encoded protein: CASSPSEVDTIYF.

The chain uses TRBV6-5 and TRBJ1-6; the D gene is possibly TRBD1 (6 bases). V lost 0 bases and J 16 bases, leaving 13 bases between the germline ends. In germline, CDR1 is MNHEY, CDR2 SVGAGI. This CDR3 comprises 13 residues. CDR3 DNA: TGTGCCAGCAGTTACTCCCTCGAGGGGACACTCCACTTT. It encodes CASSYSLEGTLHF.

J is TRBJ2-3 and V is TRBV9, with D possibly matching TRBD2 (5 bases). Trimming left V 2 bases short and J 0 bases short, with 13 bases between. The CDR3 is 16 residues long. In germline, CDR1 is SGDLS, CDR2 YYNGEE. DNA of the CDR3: TGTGCCAGCAGCGTCTCGGGGTCTTTTAGCACAGATACGCAGTATTTT. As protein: CASSVSGSFSTDTQYF.

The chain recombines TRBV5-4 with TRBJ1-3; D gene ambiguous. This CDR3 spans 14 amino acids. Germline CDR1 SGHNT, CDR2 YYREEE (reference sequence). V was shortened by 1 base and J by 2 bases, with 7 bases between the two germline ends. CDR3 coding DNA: TGTGCCAGCAGCTTGAATGCGGCTGGAAACACCATATATTTT. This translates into CASSLNAAGNTIYF.

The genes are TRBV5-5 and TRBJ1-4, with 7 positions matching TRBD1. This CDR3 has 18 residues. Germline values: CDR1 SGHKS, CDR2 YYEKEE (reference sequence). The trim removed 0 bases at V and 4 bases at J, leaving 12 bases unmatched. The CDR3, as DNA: TGTGCCAGCAGCTTGGGAACCAGGGGGAGTTCGTTTAATGAAAAACTGTTTTTT. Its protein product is CASSLGTRGSSFNEKLFF. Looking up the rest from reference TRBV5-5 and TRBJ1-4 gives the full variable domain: DAGVTQSPTHLIKTRGQQVTLRCSPISGHKSVSWYQQVLGQGPQFIFQYYEKEERGRGNFPDRFSARQFPNYSSELNVNALLLGDSALYLCASSLGTRGSSFNEKLFFGSGTQLSVL.

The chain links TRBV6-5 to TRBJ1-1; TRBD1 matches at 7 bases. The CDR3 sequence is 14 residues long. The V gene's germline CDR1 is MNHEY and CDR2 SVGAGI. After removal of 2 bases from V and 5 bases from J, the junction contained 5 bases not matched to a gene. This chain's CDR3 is CASSYDREWTEAFF. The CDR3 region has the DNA TGTGCCAGCAGTTACGACAGGGAGTGGACTGAAGCTTTCTTT.

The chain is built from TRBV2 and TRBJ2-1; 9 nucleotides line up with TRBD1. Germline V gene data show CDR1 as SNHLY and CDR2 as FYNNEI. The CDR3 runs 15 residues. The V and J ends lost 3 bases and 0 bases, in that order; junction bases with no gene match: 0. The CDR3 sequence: CASSEDRGSYNEQFF. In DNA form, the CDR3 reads TGTGCCAGCAGTGAGGACAGGGGCTCCTACAATGAGCAGTTCTTC.